Each of the 19 T cell receptor beta chains below was sequenced from the same sample in a study of radiotherapy plus CTLA-4 blockade in lung cancer. Libraries were prepared by immunoSEQ multiplex PCR; TCRdb keeps only in-frame clonotypes and omits some of them. The sample has tens of thousands of clones, about three quarters seen once. The specimen was peripheral blood, collected from a patient treated with radiotherapy plus ipilimumab. These receptors came from a human donor with non-small cell lung cancer who had stable disease on radiotherapy plus ipilimumab.

This clone has a single count. V is TRBV7-8 and J is TRBJ1-3, with D hard to call. CDR3 length: 15 residues. Trimming cost V 4 bases and J 0 bases, with 10 bases left between them. The V gene's germline CDR1 is SGHVS and CDR2 FQNEAQ. As DNA, the CDR3 is TGTGCCAGCAGCTCAGAACGGGTCTCTGGAAACACCATATATTTT. This sequence encodes CASSSERVSGNTIYF.

The V and J genes are TRBV7-2 and TRBJ2-1; no clear D. The V end was cut by 7 bases, the J end by 8 bases, with 18 bases between. The length of the CDR3 is 14 residues. Per germline, CDR1 SGHTA and CDR2 FQGNSA. DNA for the CDR3: TGTGCCAGCATCCTTGATTGGGCGATGGATGAGCAGTTCTTC. Encoded protein: CASILDWAMDEQFF.

This clone was counted between two and nine times. The chain's CDR3 is CASNPGVSSKNTEAFF. CDR3 coding DNA: TGTGCCAGCAACCCCGGAGTGTCGTCAAAGAACACTGAAGCTTTCTTT. The V call is TRBV5-6, the J call TRBJ1-1, with D unclear. V lost 6 bases and J lost 1, with 19 bases in between. CDR1 and CDR2 (germline): SGHDT, YYEEEE. The CDR3 is 16 residues long.

This chain links TRBV11-3 with TRBJ2-1; possible D gene TRBD2, 6 bases. V lost 3 bases to trimming and J lost 15 bases, with 15 bases between them. Germline V gene sequence: CDR1 SGHNT, CDR2 YENEEA. The CDR3 runs to 12 residues. The CDR3 sequence is CASSFWTGEAFF. The CDR3 nucleotides read TGTGCCAGCAGCTTCTGGACGGGAGAGGCGTTCTTC.

The V call is TRBV9, the J call TRBJ2-3, with TRBD1 matching 7 bases. Germline-derived CDR1 and CDR2 are SGDLS and YYNGEE. V gave up 3 bases and J gave up 3 bases; unmatched junction bases: 7. CDR3 length equals 15 residues. CDR3 protein: CASSDTGVLTDTQYF. As DNA, the CDR3 is TGTGCCAGCAGCGACACAGGGGTACTTACAGATACGCAGTATTTT.

This chain links TRBV7-2 with TRBJ1-4; D is perhaps TRBD1 (6 bases). This CDR3 has 15 residues. Trimming left V 5 bases short and J 7 bases short, with 17 bases between. Looked up from germline, CDR1 is SGHTA and CDR2 is FQGNSA. CDR3 coding DNA: TGTGCCAGCAGCCCTCGGGGGGCCGTGGGTGAAAAACTGTTTTTT. Protein: CASSPRGAVGEKLFF.

The rearrangement uses TRBV4-2 and TRBJ2-1; D is uncertain. V lost 0 bases and J lost 9, with 9 bases in between. This CDR3 comprises 13 residues. CDR1 is LGHNA, CDR2 YNFKEQ, per germline. CDR3 bases: TGTGCCAGCAGCCAAGATGAGGCAGGTGAGCAGTTCTTC. It specifies CASSQDEAGEQFF.

The V call is TRBV19, the J call TRBJ1-1, with 10 bases identical to TRBD1. V gave up 6 bases and J gave up 5 bases; unmatched junction bases: 12. CDR1 LNHDA and CDR2 SQIVND come from the germline V gene (reference sequence). CDR3 length equals 16 residues. The chain's CDR3 is CASRGTGVRRGTEAFF. As DNA, the CDR3 is TGTGCCAGTAGGGGGACAGGGGTAAGGAGGGGAACTGAAGCTTTCTTT.

The rearrangement uses TRBV6-6 and TRBJ1-5; D unclear. Trimming removed 5 bases at V and 3 bases at J, with 17 bases between. Germline V CDR1 and CDR2: MNHNY, SVGAGI (reference sequence). The CDR3 runs to 16 residues. DNA of the CDR3: TGTGCCAGCAGTCCCCACGAACTCGCGATCAATCAGCCCCAGCATTTT. Amino acids: CASSPHELAINQPQHF.

The chain employs TRBV27 and TRBJ2-1; 7 bases map to TRBD1. V gave up 1 base and J gave up 3 bases; unmatched junction bases: 3. CDR1 MNHEY and CDR2 SMNVEV come from the germline V gene (reference sequence). The CDR3 is 15 residues long. In nucleotides, the CDR3 is TGTGCCAGCAGTTTATGGACAGGAAACTACAATGAGCAGTTCTTC. Translated, it gives CASSLWTGNYNEQFF.

This clone was observed a handful of times. This chain's CDR3 is CASNPTGGSGELFF. CDR3 DNA sequence: TGTGCCAGCAACCCGACAGGGGGGTCCGGGGAGCTGTTTTTT. The chain carries TRBV6-5 and TRBJ2-2; 9 bases are shared with TRBD1. This CDR3 spans 14 amino acids. Germline V gene data show CDR1 as MNHEY and CDR2 as SVGAGI. The J segment lost 6 bases and the V segment lost 7 bases, leaving 6 bases of the junction unmatched.

J is TRBJ2-1 and V is TRBV21-1; TRBD2 is taken as the D call from the table, unchecked against the DNA. TRBV21-1 is reported as a pseudogene. This CDR3 has 22 amino acids. The CDR3 bases are TGTGCCAGCAGCAAAGCCGAGCTAGCGGGGGTTCCAAGGGGGTACACAGCCAATGAGCAGTTCTTC. This sequence encodes CASSKAELAGVPRGYTANEQFF.

This chain links TRBV28 with TRBJ2-7; D might be TRBD1 (5 bases). CDR1 is MDHEN, CDR2 SYDVKM, per germline. Trimming took off 5 bases at V and 0 bases at J, with 14 bases between the two ends. CDR3 length equals 15 residues. CDR3 coding DNA: TGTGCCAGCAGTGACGCAGGGCGAAGCTCCTACGAGCAGTACTTC. Translating it yields CASSDAGRSSYEQYF.

The chain joins TRBV7-6 to TRBJ2-1; tentatively, D is TRBD2 (5 bases). This CDR3 has 16 amino acids. Trimming took 5 bases from V and 0 from J, leaving 14 bases between them. The germline V gene has CDR1 SGHVS and CDR2 FNYEAQ. The CDR3 sequence is CASSPGLVSSYNEQFF. CDR3 DNA: TGTGCCAGCAGCCCCGGACTCGTCAGCTCCTACAATGAGCAGTTCTTC.

This chain uses TRBV4-1 with TRBJ2-1, with 7 bases fitting TRBD2. The CDR3 sequence is 19 residues long. CDR1 MGHRA and CDR2 YSYEKL come from the germline V gene. Unmatched junction bases numbered 16, after V lost 2 bases and J lost 3 bases. The CDR3 bases are TGCGCCAGCAGCCAAACGGGTGGGAGGGCCAGTAAGGTCTACAATGAGCAGTTCTTC. This codes for CASSQTGGRASKVYNEQFF.

Only a few counts were recorded for this clone. The chain carries TRBV7-2 and TRBJ1-5; D gene uncertain. CDR3 length equals 15 residues. CDR1 and CDR2 from the germline V gene are SGHTA and FQGNSA. Trimming shortened V by 2 bases and J by 4 bases, and 12 bases separated the two germline ends. The CDR3: CASSLRGLANQPQHF. The DNA for the CDR3 is TGTGCCAGCAGCTTAAGAGGATTAGCAAATCAGCCCCAGCATTTT. Together with reference TRBV7-2 and TRBJ1-5, the CDR3 gives the full variable domain: GAGVSQSPSNKVTEKGKDVELRCDPISGHTALYWYRQSLGQGLEFLIYFQGNSAPDKSGLPSDRFSAERTGGSVSTLTIQRTQQEDSAVYLCASSLRGLANQPQHFGDGTRLSIL.

The gene calls are TRBV5-6 and TRBJ1-2; 9 nucleotides match TRBD1. CDR3 size: 14 residues. Trimming took 4 bases from V and 4 from J; bases not matched to a gene: 5. Germline-derived CDR1 and CDR2 are SGHDT and YYEEEE. The DNA for the CDR3 is TGTGCCAGCAGCGCACGACAGGGGGTCTATGGCTACACCTTC. This translates into CASSARQGVYGYTF.

This clone has a single count. The rearrangement joins TRBV2 to TRBJ2-1, with 10 bases identical to TRBD2. The V gene's germline CDR1 is SNHLY and CDR2 FYNNEI. The ends lost 6 bases at V and 7 bases at J; junction bases unmatched: 3. This CDR3 has 13 residues. The DNA for the CDR3 is TGTGCCAGCAGGGCTAGCGGGAGTAATGAGCAGTTCTTC. Protein sequence: CASRASGSNEQFF.

This chain uses TRBV5-1 with TRBJ1-4, with 8 nucleotides matching TRBD1. Germline V gene lookup returns CDR1 SGHRS and CDR2 YFSETQ. J lost 2 bases, V lost 4 bases, and 7 bases had no gene match. CDR3 length: 16 residues. CDR3 protein: CASSRTRDRTNEKLFF. In DNA, the CDR3 is TGCGCCAGCAGCCGAACGAGGGACAGGACTAATGAAAAACTGTTTTTT. The complete variable domain, with remaining parts taken from reference TRBV5-1 and TRBJ1-4, reads KAGVTQTPRYLIKTRGQQVTLSCSPISGHRSVSWYQQTPGQGLQFLFEYFSETQRNKGNFPGRFSGRQFSNSRSEMNVSTLELGDSALYLCASSRTRDRTNEKLFFGSGTQLSVL.